These T cell receptor beta chains were read from a single sample in a study of blood T cell repertoires in COVID-19. Profiling relied on immunoSEQ multiplex PCR, and the TCRdb table lists in-frame clones only, not all of them. The table shows some 100,000 clones, with about 89% occurring only once. Sequencing input: peripheral blood. The source is a man between 50 and 59 years old with acute or convalescent COVID-19. Both conserved end residues are part of each CDR3. The D gene is left open where the match is weak. Rows may omit the clone size; those that give it use once, few, many or a size class.

CDR3 length: 19; V gene: TRBV7-2; J gene: TRBJ2-3; clone size: .; D gene: TRBD2; CDR3 DNA: TGTGCCAGCAGCTTAGTTGTGGGTAGCGGGGGGGCAGGGGCAGATACGCAGTATTTT; CDR3 protein: CASSLVVGSGGAGADTQYF
CDR3 length: 14; V gene: TRBV12-5; J gene: TRBJ1-1; clone size: .; D gene: .; CDR3 DNA: TGTGCTAGTGGTCCGGGGGGGCCGAGGACTGAAGCTTTCTTT; CDR3 protein: CASGPGGPRTEAFF
CDR3 length: 13; V gene: TRBV6-5; J gene: TRBJ1-3; clone size: .; D gene: .; CDR3 DNA: TGTGCCAGCAGCAACAGGGCTGGAAACACCATATATTTT; CDR3 protein: CASSNRAGNTIYF
CDR3 length: 14; V gene: TRBV19; J gene: TRBJ2-3; clone size: .; D gene: TRBD2; CDR3 DNA: TGTGCCAGTAGTACCACTAGCGGGGGCGATACGCAGTATTTT; CDR3 protein: CASSTTSGGDTQYF
CDR3 length: 14; V gene: TRBV11-1; J gene: TRBJ1-1; clone size: .; D gene: .; CDR3 DNA: TGTGCCAGCAGCTTAGGCCCGGGGAACACTGAAGCTTTCTTT; CDR3 protein: CASSLGPGNTEAFF
CDR3 length: 16; V gene: TRBV27; J gene: TRBJ1-5; clone size: few; D gene: .; CDR3 DNA: TGTGCCAGCAGTTTAGGAGGGACGCCCGAGAATCAGCCCCAGCATTTT; CDR3 protein: CASSLGGTPENQPQHF
CDR3 length: 13; V gene: TRBV19; J gene: TRBJ2-7; clone size: few; D gene: .; CDR3 DNA: TGTGCCAGTAGATCTACAGGAGCCTACGAGCAGTACTTC; CDR3 protein: CASRSTGAYEQYF
CDR3 length: 14; V gene: TRBV3-1/TRBV3-2; J gene: TRBJ2-7; clone size: .; D gene: .; CDR3 DNA: TGTGCCAGCAGCTACGGGGGACGTAGCGACGAGCAGTACTTC; CDR3 protein: CASSYGGRSDEQYF
CDR3 length: 12; V gene: TRBV30; J gene: TRBJ2-1; clone size: .; D gene: .; CDR3 DNA: TGTGCCTGGGGGCCCCAGATACATGAGCAGTTCTTC; CDR3 protein: CAWGPQIHEQFF
CDR3 length: 13; V gene: TRBV11-1; J gene: TRBJ2-7; clone size: .; D gene: .; CDR3 DNA: TGTGCCAGCAGCTTCGAGGGCACCTACGAGCAGTACTTC; CDR3 protein: CASSFEGTYEQYF
CDR3 length: 19; V gene: TRBV15; J gene: TRBJ2-7; clone size: .; D gene: TRBD2; CDR3 DNA: TGTGCCACCAGCAGCCCCGCACCTCGACTAGCGGGGGCCTCCTACGAGCAGTACTTC; CDR3 protein: CATSSPAPRLAGASYEQYF
CDR3 length: 14; V gene: TRBV7-8; J gene: TRBJ1-2; clone size: .; D gene: TRBD1; CDR3 DNA: TGTGCCAGCAGCAAGGGGGCGCCCGATAGGGGCTACACCTTC; CDR3 protein: CASSKGAPDRGYTF
CDR3 length: 13; V gene: TRBV2; J gene: TRBJ1-1; clone size: once; D gene: .; CDR3 DNA: TGTGCCAGCAGTGATACAGGGCGGACTGAAGCTTTCTTT; CDR3 protein: CASSDTGRTEAFF
CDR3 length: 16; V gene: TRBV4-1; J gene: TRBJ2-1; clone size: .; D gene: .; CDR3 DNA: TGCGCCAGCAGCCAAGGGGGGATGGCGGGGTCCAATGAGCAGTTCTTC; CDR3 protein: CASSQGGMAGSNEQFF
CDR3 length: 16; V gene: TRBV5-5; J gene: TRBJ1-6; clone size: once; D gene: TRBD1; CDR3 DNA: TGTGCCAGCAGCTTTCTTAACAGGGGGCCTAATTCACCCCTCCACTTT; CDR3 protein: CASSFLNRGPNSPLHF
CDR3 length: 18; V gene: TRBV29-1; J gene: TRBJ1-1; clone size: .; D gene: TRBD1; CDR3 DNA: TGCAGCGTCACCCCTCTTGGCACAGGGGGCGGGTGGGACACTGAAGCTTTCTTT; CDR3 protein: CSVTPLGTGGGWDTEAFF
CDR3 length: 14; V gene: TRBV10-3; J gene: TRBJ2-7; clone size: .; D gene: TRBD1; CDR3 DNA: TGTGCCATCAGTGGTAGACAGGGGCCTGGTGAGCAGTACTTC; CDR3 protein: CAISGRQGPGEQYF
CDR3 length: 15; V gene: TRBV7-9; J gene: TRBJ1-4; clone size: .; D gene: .; CDR3 DNA: TGTGCCAGCAGCTTACCGTTTACAGGGAATGAAAAACTGTTTTTT; CDR3 protein: CASSLPFTGNEKLFF
CDR3 length: 14; V gene: TRBV9; J gene: TRBJ1-1; clone size: .; D gene: .; CDR3 DNA: TGTGCCAGCAGCCGTACAGGGATGAACACTGAAGCTTTCTTT; CDR3 protein: CASSRTGMNTEAFF
CDR3 length: 12; V gene: TRBV18; J gene: TRBJ1-2; clone size: .; D gene: .; CDR3 DNA: TGTGCCAGCTCACGATTGGGAGATGGCTACACCTTC; CDR3 protein: CASSRLGDGYTF
CDR3 length: 15; V gene: TRBV7-9; J gene: TRBJ1-4; clone size: .; D gene: TRBD1; CDR3 DNA: TGTGCCAGCAGCAAAGGACAGGGGGGAAATGAAAAACTGTTTTTT; CDR3 protein: CASSKGQGGNEKLFF
CDR3 length: 14; V gene: TRBV5-6; J gene: TRBJ2-3; clone size: .; D gene: .; CDR3 DNA: TGTGCCAGCAGCCAGGTAGGGGTGGCGGATACGCAGTATTTT; CDR3 protein: CASSQVGVADTQYF
CDR3 length: 12; V gene: TRBV7-9; J gene: TRBJ2-3; clone size: .; D gene: .; CDR3 DNA: TGTGCCAGCAGCCCTACGGCAGATACGCAGTATTTT; CDR3 protein: CASSPTADTQYF
CDR3 length: 17; V gene: TRBV7-2; J gene: TRBJ1-1; clone size: .; D gene: .; CDR3 DNA: TGTGCCAGCAGCTTAGATGATACGGACATGCTGTGGACTGAAGCTTTCTTT; CDR3 protein: CASSLDDTDMLWTEAFF
CDR3 length: 14; V gene: TRBV28; J gene: TRBJ2-5; clone size: .; D gene: .; CDR3 DNA: TGTGCCAGCAATGGTCCGGGACAACAAGAGACCCAGTACTTC; CDR3 protein: CASNGPGQQETQYF
CDR3 length: 13; V gene: TRBV5-8; J gene: TRBJ1-5; clone size: .; D gene: .; CDR3 DNA: TGTGCCAGCAGCCCCAACACAGGGCTGACCCAGCATTTT; CDR3 protein: CASSPNTGLTQHF
CDR3 length: 14; V gene: TRBV3-1/TRBV3-2; J gene: TRBJ2-1; clone size: .; D gene: TRBD1; CDR3 DNA: TGTGCCAGCAGCCAAGGGACAGGGGTTCCTGAGCAGTTCTTC; CDR3 protein: CASSQGTGVPEQFF
CDR3 length: 15; V gene: TRBV7-2; J gene: TRBJ2-7; clone size: .; D gene: TRBD1; CDR3 DNA: TGTGCCAGCAGCTTAGCGCGGGACAGGGTGGGCGAGCAGTACTTC; CDR3 protein: CASSLARDRVGEQYF
CDR3 length: 11; V gene: TRBV25-1; J gene: TRBJ1-2; clone size: .; D gene: TRBD1; CDR3 DNA: TGTGCCAGCAGTGAGACAGGGGGCTACACCTTC; CDR3 protein: CASSETGGYTF
CDR3 length: 14; V gene: TRBV27; J gene: TRBJ2-3; clone size: once; D gene: TRBD2; CDR3 DNA: TGTGCCAGCATGCAGCGGGGGCCCACAGATACGCAGTATTTT; CDR3 protein: CASMQRGPTDTQYF
CDR3 length: 14; V gene: TRBV5-1; J gene: TRBJ1-4; clone size: .; D gene: .; CDR3 DNA: TGCGCCAGCAGCTTGGGAAACTCTAATGAAAAACTGTTTTTT; CDR3 protein: CASSLGNSNEKLFF
CDR3 length: 13; V gene: TRBV7-9; J gene: TRBJ1-1; clone size: .; D gene: .; CDR3 DNA: TGTGCCAGCAGCTTAATGGGGGGCACTGAAGCTTTCTTT; CDR3 protein: CASSLMGGTEAFF
CDR3 length: 14; V gene: TRBV6-1; J gene: TRBJ1-2; clone size: .; D gene: TRBD1; CDR3 DNA: TGTGCCAGCAGTGAAGGGACAGGGCTCTATGGCTACACCTTC; CDR3 protein: CASSEGTGLYGYTF
CDR3 length: 16; V gene: TRBV7-9; J gene: TRBJ1-2; clone size: .; D gene: TRBD1; CDR3 DNA: TGTGCCAGCAGCTTAGTTTCTCAGGGGGCGCGCTATGGCTACACCTTC; CDR3 protein: CASSLVSQGARYGYTF
CDR3 length: 15; V gene: TRBV3-1/TRBV3-2; J gene: TRBJ1-3; clone size: .; D gene: .; CDR3 DNA: TGTGCCAGCAGCCAAGGATCAGGCTCTGGAAACACCATATATTTT; CDR3 protein: CASSQGSGSGNTIYF
CDR3 length: 13; V gene: TRBV6-5; J gene: TRBJ2-7; clone size: .; D gene: TRBD1; CDR3 DNA: TGTGCCAGCAGGACAGGGGGACAATACGAGCAGTACTTC; CDR3 protein: CASRTGGQYEQYF
CDR3 length: 15; V gene: TRBV10-2; J gene: TRBJ1-2; clone size: .; D gene: .; CDR3 DNA: TGCGCCAGCAAAGGAGACAGGTCGGCGGGCTATGGCTACACCTTC; CDR3 protein: CASKGDRSAGYGYTF
CDR3 length: 13; V gene: TRBV12-3/TRBV12-4; J gene: TRBJ1-2; clone size: once; D gene: TRBD1; CDR3 DNA: TGTGCCAGCAGACCAAAACAGGGGAACGGCTACACCTTC; CDR3 protein: CASRPKQGNGYTF
CDR3 length: 16; V gene: TRBV19; J gene: TRBJ1-2; clone size: .; D gene: .; CDR3 DNA: TGTGCCAGTAGCCTCAGCAGAGGTGTGTACCCGTATGGCTACACCTTC; CDR3 protein: CASSLSRGVYPYGYTF
CDR3 length: 13; V gene: TRBV30; J gene: TRBJ1-3; clone size: .; D gene: .; CDR3 DNA: TGTGCCTGGACGAGTATCTCTGGAAACACCATATATTTT; CDR3 protein: CAWTSISGNTIYF
CDR3 length: 14; V gene: TRBV25-1; J gene: TRBJ2-7; clone size: once; D gene: .; CDR3 DNA: TGTGCCAGCAGTGAATCCCGACAGTACGACGAGCAGTACTTC; CDR3 protein: CASSESRQYDEQYF
CDR3 length: 16; V gene: TRBV7-9; J gene: TRBJ2-3; clone size: .; D gene: TRBD2; CDR3 DNA: TGTGCCAGCAGCCCGACCCAACTAGCGGGCGCAGATACGCAGTATTTT; CDR3 protein: CASSPTQLAGADTQYF
CDR3 length: 14; V gene: TRBV6-1; J gene: TRBJ1-1; clone size: once; D gene: .; CDR3 DNA: TGTGCCAGCAGTGAACCAGGGTTGAACACTGAAGCTTTCTTT; CDR3 protein: CASSEPGLNTEAFF
CDR3 length: 16; V gene: TRBV5-1; J gene: TRBJ2-2; clone size: .; D gene: TRBD1; CDR3 DNA: TGCGCCAGCAATGATCGAGGGGGCCAATTCGGCGGGGAGCTGTTTTTT; CDR3 protein: CASNDRGGQFGGELFF